These T cell receptor beta chains were read from a single sample in a study of regulatory and conventional T cells in RAG deficiency. The method was immunoSEQ multiplex PCR; TCRdb's version includes in-frame clones alone and lacks a portion of them. The data contain around 22,000 clones, around 92% of them singletons. The data were also submitted as part of a second study, on regulatory T cells.

The source material was CD4+ T cells sorted from blood. The receptors here all came from a human donor in good health. CDR3s leave out the opening cysteine and the closing phenylalanine or tryptophan. Fields, in order: V gene, J gene, clone size, CDR3 protein. Clone size is shown for a subset of rows, as once, few, many or a class of expanded clone.

TRBV19	TRBJ2-7	-	ASGRGGLSYEQY
TRBV19	TRBJ2-3	-	ASSSLAGYTDTQY
TRBV18	TRBJ2-7	-	ASSTGTLYEQY
TRBV10-2	TRBJ1-2	-	ASSAGNNYGYT
TRBV11-2	TRBJ2-3	-	ASSLDRVAGGRTDTQY
TRBV11-3	TRBJ2-2	-	ASSLLASTGELF
TRBV10-3	TRBJ1-1	-	AIRKPTGDTEAF
TRBV10-3	TRBJ1-4	-	AISVGEKLF
TRBV7-9	TRBJ2-2	-	ASSPGQGTGELF
TRBV5-4	TRBJ2-2	once	ASSAGTGGTGELF
TRBV4-2	TRBJ2-3	-	ASSQELASGGAVDTQY
TRBV7-2	TRBJ2-2	-	ASSPGLPNTGELF
TRBV7-8	TRBJ1-5	-	ASSLEQGSNQPQH
TRBV2	TRBJ2-1	-	ASTSAVSYNEQF
TRBV6-5	TRBJ1-4	-	ASSGSGTSNEKLF
TRBV6-1	TRBJ1-3	-	ASSKTGDAGNTIY
TRBV2	TRBJ1-2	-	ASSELDRANYGYT
TRBV5-4	TRBJ2-1	-	ASSLGGATTYNEQF
TRBV27	TRBJ1-1	-	ASSHDTGWGTEAF
TRBV11-3	TRBJ1-4	-	ASSSGPRDEKLF
TRBV5-4	TRBJ2-1	-	ASSKIGSYNEQF
TRBV5-6	TRBJ1-2	-	ASSNRGVTNYGYT
TRBV11-3	TRBJ1-1	-	ASSLPRGPGTEAF
TRBV28	TRBJ2-7	-	ASRNGQGTYEQY